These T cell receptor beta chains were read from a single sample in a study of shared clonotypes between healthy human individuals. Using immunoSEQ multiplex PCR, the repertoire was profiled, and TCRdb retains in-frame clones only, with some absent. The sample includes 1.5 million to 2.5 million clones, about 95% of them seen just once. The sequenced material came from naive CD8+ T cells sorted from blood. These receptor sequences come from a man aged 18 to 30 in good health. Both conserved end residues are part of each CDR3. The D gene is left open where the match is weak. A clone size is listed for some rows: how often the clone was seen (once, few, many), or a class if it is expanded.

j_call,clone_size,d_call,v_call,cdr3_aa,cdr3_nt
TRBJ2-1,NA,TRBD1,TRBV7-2,CASSLRTGGPYNEQFF,TGTGCCAGCAGCCTACGGACAGGGGGCCCATACAATGAGCAGTTCTTC
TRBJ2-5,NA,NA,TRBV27,CASSFAPLGLGETQYF,TGTGCCAGCAGTTTCGCCCCTCTGGGTTTGGGGGAGACCCAGTACTTC
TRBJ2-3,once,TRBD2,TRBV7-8,CASSPTSGISDTQYF,TGTGCCAGCAGCCCAACTAGCGGGATTTCGGATACGCAGTATTTT
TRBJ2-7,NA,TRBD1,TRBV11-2,CASSLDYGTGDYEQYF,TGTGCCAGCAGCTTGGATTACGGGACAGGGGACTACGAGCAGTACTTC
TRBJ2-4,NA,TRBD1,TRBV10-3,CAISPGQGKNIQYF,TGTGCCATCAGCCCGGGACAGGGAAAAAACATTCAGTACTTC
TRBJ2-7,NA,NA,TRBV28,CASKAYEQYF,TGTGCCAGCAAGGCCTACGAGCAGTACTTC
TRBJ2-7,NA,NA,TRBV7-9,CASTSRKDEQYF,TGTGCCAGCACCTCGAGAAAGGACGAGCAGTACTTC
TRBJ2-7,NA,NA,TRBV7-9,CASSPPGVTTLYEQYF,TGTGCCAGCAGCCCCCCAGGGGTAACTACCCTCTACGAGCAGTACTTC
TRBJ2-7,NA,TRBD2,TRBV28,CASSRLAGGVEQYF,TGTGCCAGCAGCAGACTAGCGGGAGGGGTCGAGCAGTACTTC
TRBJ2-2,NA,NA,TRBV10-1,CASSEDAPGSTGELFF,TGCGCCAGCAGCGAAGATGCCCCGGGGTCCACCGGGGAGCTGTTTTTT
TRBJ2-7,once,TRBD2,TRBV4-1,CASSHVSGLSSYEQYF,TGCGCCAGCAGCCACGTTAGCGGGCTTAGCTCCTACGAGCAGTACTTC
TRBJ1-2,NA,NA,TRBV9,CASSVDGANYGYTF,TGTGCCAGCAGCGTGGACGGAGCTAACTATGGCTACACCTTC
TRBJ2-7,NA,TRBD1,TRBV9,CASSVSQGLEQYF,TGTGCCAGCAGCGTTTCACAGGGGCTCGAGCAGTACTTC
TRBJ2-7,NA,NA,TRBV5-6,CASSLELTEYEQYF,TGTGCCAGCAGCTTGGAATTAACAGAGTACGAGCAGTACTTC
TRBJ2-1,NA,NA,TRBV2,CASNEDPHSYNEQFF,TGTGCCAGCAATGAAGACCCCCACTCCTACAATGAGCAGTTCTTC